Presented here are 17 T cell receptor beta chains from one specimen sequenced in a study of T cells expressing NK-cell markers. TCRdb derives one entry per CDR3 protein from the 5' RACE reads, leaving out DNA. The sample data list some 600,000 distinct CDR3 sequences. Sequencing was done on a sample of blood T cells: a sorted CD56 or NKG2C T cell subset, CD4+ or CD8+ T cells, or bulk PBMC T cells (not recorded which). The source is a man between 18 and 29 years old in good health.

The rearrangement joins TRBV25-1 to TRBJ1-5; TCRdb designates TRBD1, a call that cannot be tested without DNA. Germline lookup yields CDR1 MGHDK and CDR2 SYGVNS. CDR3 size: 14 residues. The CDR3 sequence: CASSEWGSNQPQHF.

V usage is TRBV6-5 and J usage is TRBJ1-1; absent DNA, TCRdb's TRBD1 call cannot be checked. The CDR3 sequence is 13 residues long. Per germline, CDR1 MNHEY and CDR2 SVGAGI. The CDR3 region is CASSYPGTALSFF.

This chain connects TRBV15 to TRBJ2-1; the TRBD1 assignment by TCRdb is unverifiable without DNA. This CDR3 region has 15 residues. Germline lookup yields CDR1 LNHNV and CDR2 YYDKDF (reference sequence). CDR3 in amino acids: CATSRDMGEFYEQFF.

The chain is built from TRBV10-1 and TRBJ1-1. CDR1 and CDR2 (germline): WNHNN, SYGVQD (reference sequence). CDR3 length: 13 residues. CDR3 loop: CASSEKPNTEAFF.

This sequence joins TRBV4-2 and TRBJ2-6. The CDR3 spans 18 residues. The germline gives CDR1 LGHNA, CDR2 YNFKEQ. CDR3: CASSPNPRTASGANVLTF.

The chain combines TRBV4-3 with TRBJ2-5; there is no DNA to check the TCRdb D call of TRBD2. The CDR3 has 16 amino acids. Germline V gene lookup returns CDR1 LGHNA and CDR2 YSLEER. The CDR3 reads CASSPNPSGNQETQYF.

V and J are TRBV12-3 or TRBV12-4 and TRBJ2-7. The CDR3 extends over 12 amino acids. This CDR3 is CASSLDPKWQYF.

The chain has TRBV7-6 and TRBJ2-7; TCRdb's D call of TRBD1 is untestable without DNA. The CDR3 length is 16 residues. CDR1 and CDR2 (germline): SGHVS, FNYEAQ. The CDR3 sequence: CASSLEGTRGFYEQYF.

The chain links TRBV4-1 to TRBJ2-5; the D call from TCRdb, TRBD1, cannot be confirmed without DNA. CDR1 MGHRA and CDR2 YSYEKL come from the germline V gene. The CDR3 covers 14 residues. The CDR3 loop is CASSQEQGRETQYF.

The chain recombines TRBV4-3 with TRBJ2-7; the D call of TRBD1 rests on TCRdb alone, since no DNA is present to check it. The CDR3 consists of 15 residues. Germline CDR1 and CDR2: LGHNA and YSLEER. CDR3 region: CASSHLRGPDYEQYF.

The chain uses TRBV20-1 and TRBJ2-5; the TCRdb call, TRBD2, lacks DNA for checking. Germline values: CDR1 DFQATT, CDR2 SNEGSKA (reference sequence). The length of the CDR3 is 16 residues. The CDR3 loop is CSARDRWRVAGETQYF.

The chain has TRBV6-5 and TRBJ1-1; TCRdb designates TRBD1, a call that cannot be tested without DNA. The CDR3 sequence is 16 residues long. CDR1 and CDR2 (germline): MNHEY, SVGAGI. This chain's CDR3 is CASSYSLTEMNTEAFF.

J is TRBJ2-7 and V is TRBV7-8; TCRdb gives TRBD2 as the D gene, but with no DNA this cannot be confirmed. This CDR3 has 15 residues. Germline CDR1 is SGHVS and CDR2 is FQNEAQ. CDR3 amino acids: CASSLVGLSTYEQYF. Looking up the rest from reference TRBV7-8 and TRBJ2-7 gives the full variable domain: GAGVSQSPRYKVAKRGQDVALRCDPISGHVSLFWYQQALGQGPEFLTYFQNEAQLDKSGLPSDRFFAERPEGSVSTLKIQRTQQEDSAVYLCASSLVGLSTYEQYFGPGTRLTVT.

The J gene is TRBJ2-1, the V gene TRBV6-5; TCRdb selects TRBD1, and the lack of DNA leaves this call unchecked. Germline V gene data show CDR1 as MNHEY and CDR2 as SVGAGI. This CDR3 has 15 amino acids. CDR3 in amino acids: CASSYRPPAYNEQFF.

The CDR3 sequence is CSVRRGGTANEKLFF. J is TRBJ1-4 and V is TRBV29-1; the TCRdb D gene call, TRBD1, has no DNA to confirm it. The CDR3 loop spans 15 amino acids. In germline, CDR1 is SQVTM, CDR2 ANQGSEA.

The genes are TRBV7-9 and TRBJ2-7; TCRdb names TRBD1, which stays unverified in the absence of DNA. Looked up from germline, CDR1 is SEHNR and CDR2 is FQNEAQ (reference sequence). The CDR3 spans 17 residues. This CDR3 is CASSLGDGQGKSYEQYF.

The chain joins TRBV30 to TRBJ1-5; lacking DNA, the TRBD1 call made by TCRdb goes unchecked. Germline values: CDR1 GTSNPN, CDR2 SVGIG (reference sequence). The CDR3 contains 14 residues. CDR3 in amino acids: CAWGQRTRNQPQHF.